One sample yielded the 15 T cell receptor beta chains listed below, sequenced in a study of CD8 T cells in ankylosing spondylitis (dated by TCRdb to 2016 to 2017). The library relied on 5' RACE. TCRdb shows the sequencer as Illumina MiSeq. TCRdb passed the public sequencing reads through fastp at Q25 and MiXCR, retaining productive beta sequences. For every CDR3 protein sequence, its rows merge into one entry that carries the most common genes and DNA. The table for this sample lists tens of thousands of distinct CDR3 sequences; 15% to 20% of them were counted only once. Just over 45% of the sample is taken by the ten largest. The sample consisted of blood. All receptors come from a male donor with ankylosing spondylitis or in good health (not recorded which).

This clonotype was counted ten times or more. CDR3: CSAPWTGQETQYF. The CDR3 coding sequence is TGCAGTGCTCCTTGGACAGGCCAAGAGACCCAGTACTTC. The chain is built from TRBV20-1 and TRBJ2-5, with 7 nucleotides matching TRBD1. CDR1 DFQATT and CDR2 SNEGSKA come from the germline V gene (reference sequence). The J segment lost 1 base and the V segment lost 5 bases, leaving 4 bases of the junction unmatched. The length of the CDR3 is 13 residues.

The V and J genes are TRBV7-3 and TRBJ1-1; tentatively, D is TRBD1 (6 bases). Germline loops: CDR1 SGHTA, CDR2 FQGTGA. The CDR3 covers 14 residues. The ends were cut back, 1 base at V and 2 bases at J, with 8 bases in the middle. Here the CDR3 reads CASSLMGANTEAFF. The CDR3 nucleotides are TGTGCCAGCAGCTTAATGGGGGCCAACACTGAAGCTTTCTTT.

The sample holds a few counts of this clonotype. This chain connects TRBV12-3 or TRBV12-4 to TRBJ2-7; D unresolved. The CDR3 runs 11 residues. The ends were cut back, 6 bases at V and 3 bases at J, with 6 bases in the middle. The CDR3 bases are TGTGCCAGCAGGGCAAACTACGAGCAGTACTTC. Translation gives CASRANYEQYF.

This clonotype turned up a few times. V usage is TRBV25-1 and J usage is TRBJ1-1; perhaps TRBD1 as D (6 bases). Between the trimmed V and J ends, which lost 2 bases and 1 base, there was a span of 8 bases. This CDR3 contains 14 residues. Germline V gives CDR1 MGHDK, CDR2 SYGVNS. CDR3 protein: CASSETGRNTEAFF. The CDR3 bases are TGTGCCAGCAGTGAAACAGGGAGGAACACTGAAGCTTTCTTT.

The chain uses TRBV6-1 and TRBJ2-1, with D maybe TRBD2 (5 bases). Germline V gene data show CDR1 as MNHNS and CDR2 as SASEGT. V dropped 5 bases and J dropped 14 bases, with 16 bases sitting between them. This CDR3 is built from 12 residues. The DNA for the CDR3 is TGTGCCAGCAGTTTACTAGAATGGGAAGAGTTCTTC. Translating it yields CASSLLEWEEFF.

This clonotype turned up a few times. The CDR3 loop is CASSLGGQPTEAFF. The CDR3 DNA follows: TGTGCCAGCAGTTTAGGCGGACAGCCAACTGAAGCTTTCTTT. The gene calls are TRBV28 and TRBJ1-1; D is possibly TRBD1 (6 bases). This CDR3 has 14 residues. Germline loops: CDR1 MDHEN, CDR2 SYDVKM. Trimming took 2 bases from V and 5 from J, leaving 12 bases between them.

V usage is TRBV6-5 and J usage is TRBJ2-6, with TRBD1 matching over 7 bases. The V and J ends lost 5 bases and 4 bases, in that order; junction bases with no gene match: 5. CDR3 size: 15 residues. Per the germline V gene, CDR1 is MNHEY and CDR2 is SVGAGI. Here the CDR3 reads CASSPDREGANVLTF. The CDR3 DNA reads TGTGCCAGCAGTCCCGACAGGGAAGGGGCCAACGTCCTGACTTTC.

This clonotype was seen more than once but under ten times. V is TRBV2 and J is TRBJ2-3; perhaps TRBD1 as D (6 bases). V dropped 4 bases and J dropped 0 bases, with 8 bases sitting between them. CDR1 is SNHLY and CDR2 is FYNNEI in the germline V gene. The CDR3 contains 14 residues. The DNA for the CDR3 is TGTGCCAGCAGTGCAGACAGGAGCACAGATACGCAGTATTTT. Protein product: CASSADRSTDTQYF.

The rearrangement joins TRBV3-1 to TRBJ2-1; 7 positions match TRBD2. Germline V CDR1 and CDR2: LGHDT, YNNKEL (reference sequence). Trimming removed 4 bases from V and 7 bases from J; junction bases left unmatched: 19. The CDR3 totals 18 residues. The CDR3 is CASSRNLISGLGGNEQFF. The CDR3 DNA sequence: TGTGCCAGCAGCCGGAACCTCATATCGGGCCTGGGGGGGAATGAGCAGTTCTTC.

The rearrangement links TRBV14 to TRBJ2-1; TRBD2 aligns across 7 bases. The CDR3 has 15 amino acids. J lost 1 base, V lost 4 bases, and 4 bases had no gene match. Germline CDR1 SGHDN, CDR2 FVKESK. CDR3 coding DNA: TGTGCCAGCAGCCTTAGCGGGCCATCCTACAATGAGCAGTTCTTC. Translating gives CASSLSGPSYNEQFF.

This clonotype was picked up a small number of times. The chain is built from TRBV2 and TRBJ2-7, with D perhaps TRBD2 (6 bases). CDR3 size: 13 residues. Germline V CDR1 and CDR2: SNHLY, FYNNEI. Trimming took 5 bases from V and 0 from J, leaving 8 bases between them. CDR3 coding DNA: TGTGCCAGCAGTACGGGAGCCTCCTACGAGCAGTACTTC. Protein sequence: CASSTGASYEQYF.

The rearrangement joins TRBV5-1 to TRBJ2-1; 9 bases fit TRBD2. V was clipped by 0 bases and J by 12 bases; unmatched bases: 7. The CDR3 contains 14 residues. Germline assignment: CDR1 SGHRS and CDR2 YFSETQ. The chain's CDR3 is CASSLEVSGRGQFF. The CDR3 DNA sequence: TGCGCCAGCAGCTTGGAGGTTAGCGGGAGAGGGCAGTTCTTC.

This clonotype was seen repeatedly, ten times or more. This chain uses TRBV7-9 with TRBJ2-1, with a tentative D call TRBD1 (6 bases). The germline V gene encodes CDR1 SEHNR and CDR2 FQNEAQ (reference sequence). V was trimmed by 4 bases and J by 8 bases, leaving 18 bases between them. The CDR3 totals 15 residues. The CDR3 coding sequence is TGTGCCAGCAGCTCCAGGGGAATCGCCGGCGATGAGCAGTTCTTC. Protein: CASSSRGIAGDEQFF.

There are a few counts of this clonotype. DNA of the CDR3: TGCAGTGCTAGAGTACCAAACCGAGATACGCAGTATTTT. Its protein is CSARVPNRDTQYF. The V and J genes are TRBV20-1 and TRBJ2-3; no firm D call. Per germline, CDR1 DFQATT and CDR2 SNEGSKA (reference sequence). V lost 1 base and J lost 5, with 10 bases in between. This CDR3 is 13 amino acids long.

This clonotype was recorded at least ten times. The chain uses TRBV5-1 and TRBJ2-3; D unclear. Trimming removed 0 bases at V and 5 bases at J, with 4 bases between. Germline V gene data show CDR1 as SGHRS and CDR2 as YFSETQ. The CDR3 is made up of 12 amino acids. The CDR3 reads CASSLAGDTQYF. DNA of the CDR3: TGCGCCAGCAGCTTGGCGGGAGATACGCAGTATTTT.